These T cell receptor beta chains were read from a single sample in a study of breast tumors, draining lymph nodes, adjacent tissues. TCRdb itself ran the multiplex PCR reads through MiXCR, one entry per CDR3 protein. The data hold roughly 110,000 distinct CDR3 sequences, with approximately 28% observed a single time. Sequences were obtained from axillary lymph node tissue. These receptors all stem from a female donor with breast cancer. Some clones in this sample may be carry-over from other donors' samples. Both conserved end residues are part of each CDR3. A D gene is named only where the DNA matches it firmly. Expanded clones get a size class; other rows say once, few or many, or leave the size out.

v_gene	j_gene	abundance	d_gene	CDR3nt	CDR3aa
TRBV19	TRBJ2-1	-	-	TGTGCCAGTAGTATTTCCTACAATGAGCAGTTCTTC	CASSISYNEQFF
TRBV13	TRBJ2-2	many	-	TGTGCCAGCAGCTCCCCCCCGGGAGTCGCCTCCCCGAACACCGGGGAGCTGTTTTTT	CASSSPPGVASPNTGELFF
TRBV28	TRBJ2-7	many	-	TGTGCCAGCAGCATACTTACGGACCGCAACTACGAGCAGTACTTC	CASSILTDRNYEQYF
TRBV18	TRBJ2-3	-	TRBD2	TGTGCCAGCTCACCGCTCTCCCAGCGAAGCGGGACTAGCACAGATACGCAGTATTTT	CASSPLSQRSGTSTDTQYF
TRBV15	TRBJ2-1	many	-	TGTGCCACCGTTCCAGGGGGGGTATCCTACAATGAGCAGTTCTTC	CATVPGGVSYNEQFF
TRBV6-2/TRBV6-3	TRBJ1-2	many	-	TGTGCCAGCAGTTACTCGAGACGGCCCTATGGCTACACCTTC	CASSYSRRPYGYTF
TRBV20-1	TRBJ1-2	many	-	TGCAGTGCTAGACCTGCCTCGCAGGGGCGAAACTATGGCTACACCTTC	CSARPASQGRNYGYTF
TRBV7-9	TRBJ1-4	many	-	TGTGCCAGCAGTCACCATCTCGGAAATGAAAAACTGTTTTTT	CASSHHLGNEKLFF
TRBV27	TRBJ2-5	many	-	TGTGCCAGCAGTTTTCAACTCCAAGAGACCCAGTACTTC	CASSFQLQETQYF
TRBV29-1	TRBJ2-6	-	-	TGCAGAGTTGGGTCAGGCGGCAGGGCACATTCCTCTGAGGCCAACGTCCTGACTTTC	CRVGSGGRAHSSEANVLTF
TRBV19	TRBJ2-5	many	-	TGTGCCAGTTCAGATACGCCCCAAGAGACCCAGTACTTC	CASSDTPQETQYF
TRBV12-3/TRBV12-4	TRBJ2-2	-	-	TGTGCCCGGCGCTTCGGGGAGCTGTTTTTT	CARRFGELFF
TRBV24-1	TRBJ2-1	-	TRBD2	TGTGCCACCCGTGACTTGGTTCGGACTAGCGGGGAGGAGAGCTCCTACAATGAGCAGTTCTTC	CATRDLVRTSGEESSYNEQFF
TRBV5-6	TRBJ2-5	-	TRBD2	TGTGCCAGCAGCTCCATGGGTCTAGCGGGGGGGCTGAGAGAGACCCAGTACTTC	CASSSMGLAGGLRETQYF
TRBV5-1	TRBJ1-6	-	-	TGCGCCAGCAGCTCCGAAGGGGCTTCACCCATCCACTTT	CASSSEGASPIHF
TRBV19	TRBJ2-1	many	TRBD2	TGTGCCAGTAGTATCACTAGCGGAACTTATGAGCAGTTCTTC	CASSITSGTYEQFF
TRBV6-1	TRBJ2-2	many	-	TGTGCCAGCAGTAACCGGGCCTCGAACACCGGGGAGCTGTTTTTT	CASSNRASNTGELFF
TRBV7-2	TRBJ2-3	many	TRBD2	TGTGCCAGCAGCTTTTCGGGGGGGCTTGGGACAGATACGCAGTATTTT	CASSFSGGLGTDTQYF
TRBV6-5	TRBJ1-2	many	-	TGTGCCAGCAGTCACGTGCAGGGACGCAACTATGGCTACACCTTC	CASSHVQGRNYGYTF
TRBV9	TRBJ2-5	once	-	TGTGCCAGCAGCGCCCAGAGTGAAGGGGAGACCCAGTACTTC	CASSAQSEGETQYF
TRBV3-1	TRBJ2-5	many	TRBD2	TGTGCCAGCAGCCAAGAGGGGCGGGGGGTACAAGAGACCCAGTACTTC	CASSQEGRGVQETQYF
TRBV4-1	TRBJ2-7	-	TRBD2	TGCGCCAGCAGCCAAGTGCAACTAGCGGGATCCTACGAGCAGTACTTC	CASSQVQLAGSYEQYF
TRBV20-1	TRBJ1-4	once	-	TGCAGTGCTAGAGATCAGAGGGCGATGCGTGAAAAACTGTTTTTT	CSARDQRAMREKLFF
TRBV7-3	TRBJ2-1	once	TRBD2	TGTGCCAGCAGCCCCATCCCTAGCGGCAATGAGCAGTTCTTC	CASSPIPSGNEQFF
TRBV6-1	TRBJ2-2	many	-	TGTGCCAGCAGGGGACTTAACACCGGGGAGCTGTTTTTT	CASRGLNTGELFF
TRBV10-2	TRBJ1-3	-	-	TGCGCCAGCAAGGGGTCTGGAAACACCATATATTTT	CASKGSGNTIYF
TRBV25-1	TRBJ2-5	many	-	TGTGCCAGCAGTGAGTTCGGAACAGGGTGGGAGACCCAATACTTC	CASSEFGTGWETQYF
TRBV7-9	TRBJ2-7	many	TRBD2	TGTGCCAGCAGCTTACCCGGACTAGCGGGAGGACCGATACTCTACGAGCAGTACTTC	CASSLPGLAGGPILYEQYF
TRBV5-5	TRBJ1-1	-	TRBD1	TGTGCCAGCAGCTTGAGACAGGGGAACACTGAAGCTTTCTTT	CASSLRQGNTEAFF
TRBV4-3	TRBJ2-3	-	-	TGCGCCAGCAGCCAAGATGTTTGGGATACGCAGTATTTT	CASSQDVWDTQYF
TRBV5-1	TRBJ1-6	-	TRBD1	TGCGCCAGCAAACTACGACAGGGGAATAATCCACCCCTTCACTTT	CASKLRQGNNPPLHF
TRBV7-9	TRBJ1-3	many	-	TGTGCCAGCGGCCCCTCCGGGACCCCACATTTT	CASGPSGTPHF
TRBV18	TRBJ2-2	few	-	TGTGCCAGCTCACCACAGGGGCCGAACACCGGGGAGCTGTTTTTT	CASSPQGPNTGELFF
TRBV12-3/TRBV12-4	TRBJ2-2	many	-	TGTGCCAGCAGTCTAAATATGGCGGAGCTGTTTTTT	CASSLNMAELFF
TRBV10-3	TRBJ1-1	few	-	TGTGCCATCAGTGAACGGGGAATCACTGAAGCTTTCTTT	CAISERGITEAFF
TRBV29-1	TRBJ1-2	-	-	TGCAGCGCTGAAGATCCCGGTTTCGGGCAGGGAGGTTTTGGCTACACCTTC	CSAEDPGFGQGGFGYTF
TRBV20-1	TRBJ2-3	many	TRBD2	TGCAGTGCTAGGGCCAGCGGGGCAACAGATACGCAGTATTTT	CSARASGATDTQYF
TRBV27	TRBJ1-5	many	-	TGTGCCAGCAGTTTGGATTTAATTCAGCCCCAGCATTTT	CASSLDLIQPQHF
TRBV12-3/TRBV12-4	TRBJ2-2	many	-	TGTGCCAGCAGCGAGGCCAGGGTGGGGGCCGGGGAGCTGTTTTTT	CASSEARVGAGELFF